A selection of T cell receptor beta chains follows, all from one sample in a study of blood T cell repertoires in COVID-19. Repertoires were generated with immunoSEQ multiplex PCR, while TCRdb's copy carries only in-frame clones and drops some. This table holds 200,000 to 250,000 clones, roughly 87% found once. Source material: peripheral blood. The receptors were gathered from a man between 18 and 35 years old with active or convalescent COVID-19. Each CDR3 is given without its conserved first and last residue.

j_gene	v_gene	CDR3aa
TRBJ2-3	TRBV2	AGGPSTDTQY
TRBJ2-7	TRBV28	ASSGTVFEQY
TRBJ1-5	TRBV28	ASSLFRGPHNQPQH
TRBJ2-2	TRBV7-9	ASSTGEGQGTGELF
TRBJ1-1	TRBV29-1	SVGGLMNTEAF
TRBJ2-5	TRBV28	ASSGSAGGEETQY
TRBJ2-5	TRBV7-3	ASSLRPSGVGETQY
TRBJ2-1	TRBV18	ASSPEKTGSNEQF
TRBJ2-5	TRBV7-7	ASSPLAGALGTGLETQY
TRBJ1-2	TRBV2	ASPEDRAPDWGYT
TRBJ2-7	TRBV6-6	ASSYGAGARSYEQY
TRBJ1-1	TRBV6-5	ASSYLRNTEAF
TRBJ1-1	TRBV29-1	STGTGLGTEAF
TRBJ2-3	TRBV19	VRTSGRGGTDTQY
TRBJ2-1	TRBV4-3	ASSQDFRGDEQF
TRBJ1-1	TRBV28	ASSLMGGAF
TRBJ1-6	TRBV7-2	ASSFFQGPDSPLH
TRBJ2-5	TRBV7-9	ASRRTSEETQY
TRBJ1-1	TRBV19	ASGKVGGDTEAF
TRBJ2-3	TRBV27	ASSGLELAGVTDTQY
TRBJ1-1	TRBV3-1/TRBV3-2	ASSQDRGNTEAF
TRBJ2-1	TRBV6-2/TRBV6-3	ASSPSTSTTSYNEQF
TRBJ2-1	TRBV7-3	ASSSSGRTYNEQF
TRBJ2-7	TRBV19	ASSIGRDRGHEQY
TRBJ1-5	TRBV11-2	ASSLWGQGAYNQPQH
TRBJ1-5	TRBV10-3	AKRGPEGNQPQH
TRBJ2-5	TRBV13	ASSLVGLEGAQETQY
TRBJ2-1	TRBV6-2/TRBV6-3	ASSSRTKQF
TRBJ2-1	TRBV28	ASSTGGLRAYNEQF
TRBJ1-1	TRBV7-7	ASSLDRGTEAF
TRBJ1-2	TRBV5-8	ASSLGRDYGYT
TRBJ1-5	TRBV4-1	ASSQAEVSNQPQH
TRBJ2-6	TRBV6-5	ASRRDSGANVLT
TRBJ1-1	TRBV5-4	ASSPPARQGNTEAF
TRBJ2-7	TRBV9	ASSVVGTGVGEQY
TRBJ1-5	TRBV10-1	ASNRDTLNQPQH
TRBJ2-7	TRBV28	ASTPGQGAYEQY
TRBJ1-1	TRBV28	ASRVRGEMNTEAF
TRBJ1-3	TRBV2	ASSGPTVSFGNTIY
TRBJ2-7	TRBV30	AWSRGQGGATGEQY
TRBJ1-5	TRBV24-1	ATGDGNQPQH
TRBJ1-1	TRBV4-3	ASGTENTEAF
TRBJ1-2	TRBV30	ALYRDRRPNGYT
TRBJ2-5	TRBV19	ASSAPGQGEGETQY
TRBJ2-7	TRBV19	ASSITSGTGLNEQY
TRBJ2-5	TRBV15	ATSRVGTSGLRGETQY
TRBJ2-1	TRBV4-1	ASSHRDRVNEQF
TRBJ1-2	TRBV6-5	ASSYGGDGYGYT
TRBJ2-4	TRBV6-4	ASSDTTSGNLAKNIQY
TRBJ2-3	TRBV11-2	ASRLGGTTDTQY
TRBJ1-5	TRBV7-9	ASSLATGLLDQPQH
TRBJ2-7	TRBV6-1	ASSELRLEAYEQY
TRBJ1-2	TRBV7-2	ASSLARQGLDYGYT
TRBJ2-2	TRBV24-1	ATRPGQDTGELF